The next 29 T cell receptor beta chains were all read from a single sample in a study of control samples from healthy donors and cancer patients. The assay was immunoSEQ multiplex PCR, and TCRdb's table has in-frame clones only and misses some. Its clone listing holds some 190,000 clones. The material sequenced was blood. The receptors here all came from a woman aged 25 to 39 in good health.

The chain recombines TRBV3-1 (or the pseudogene TRBV3-2) with TRBJ1-2; D is undetermined. Trimming left V 0 bases short and J 7 bases short, with 9 bases between. The germline gives CDR1 LGHDT, CDR2 YNNKEL (reference sequence). The CDR3 has 13 amino acids. CDR3: CASSQDRAAGYTF. The CDR3 DNA is TGTGCCAGCAGCCAAGATCGGGCCGCTGGCTACACCTTC.

The chain combines TRBV27 with TRBJ2-5; maybe TRBD1 (5 bases). This CDR3 has 13 amino acids. Trimming shortened V by 2 bases and J by 2 bases, and 6 bases separated the two germline ends. In germline, CDR1 is MNHEY, CDR2 SMNVEV (reference sequence). CDR3 bases: TGTGCCAGCAGTTTAGACAGTCAAGAGACCCAGTACTTC. It is translated as CASSLDSQETQYF.

The chain couples TRBV5-6 to TRBJ1-6, with D possibly being TRBD1 (5 bases). From germline, CDR1 is SGHDT and CDR2 YYEEEE. The CDR3 sequence is 16 residues long. The V and J ends lost 3 bases and 7 bases respectively, with 17 bases between them. CDR3 loop: CASSYYWGRGNSPLHF. The CDR3 coding sequence is TGTGCCAGCAGCTATTACTGGGGACGGGGAAATTCACCCCTCCACTTT. Full variable domain (outside the CDR3, taken from reference TRBV5-6 and TRBJ1-6): DAGVTQSPTHLIKTRGQQVTLRCSPKSGHDTVSWYQQALGQGPQFIFQYYEEEERQRGNFPDRFSGHQFPNYSSELNVNALLLGDSALYLCASSYYWGRGNSPLHFGNGTRLTVT.

This chain joins TRBV7-9 and TRBJ1-4; no firm D call. Trimming removed 5 bases at V and 11 bases at J, with 18 bases between. Germline CDR1 SEHNR, CDR2 FQNEAQ (reference sequence). The CDR3 has 14 amino acids. The CDR3 DNA follows: TGTGCCAGCAGCCAGGAGAATCCGGGAGGGAAACTGTTTTTT. It codes for CASSQENPGGKLFF.

The V and J genes are TRBV6-5 and TRBJ1-2; D is undetermined. Germline V CDR1 and CDR2: MNHEY, SVGAGI. The length of the CDR3 is 13 residues. The V end lost 2 bases, the J end lost 2 bases, and 6 bases lay between the germline ends. CDR3 nucleotides: TGTGCCAGCAGTTACGGACGGAACTATGGCTACACCTTC. This translates into CASSYGRNYGYTF.

DNA for the CDR3: TGCAGTGCTCGTACAGGGGAGACCCAGTACTTC. Protein product: CSARTGETQYF. V is TRBV20-1 and J is TRBJ2-5, with a possible D match to TRBD1 (6 bases). CDR1 is DFQATT and CDR2 is SNEGSKA in the germline V gene (reference sequence). This CDR3 region has 11 residues. V was cut by 5 bases and J by 5 bases, with 9 bases left in between.

The chain recombines TRBV20-1 with TRBJ2-7; D remains ambiguous. The CDR3 runs to 11 residues. V lost 6 bases to trimming and J lost 6 bases, with 12 bases between them. CDR1 and CDR2 from the germline V gene are DFQATT and SNEGSKA (reference sequence). The CDR3 nucleotides are TGCAGTGCCACCCCCTCCCGCGAGCAGTACTTC. Protein: CSATPSREQYF.

The V call is TRBV7-9, the J call TRBJ1-6, with a weak D call TRBD1 (5 bases). V lost 3 bases and J lost 8, with 11 bases in between. CDR3 length equals 14 residues. Looked up from germline, CDR1 is SEHNR and CDR2 is FQNEAQ (reference sequence). Here the CDR3 reads CASSLGVWDSPLHF. For the CDR3, the DNA is TGTGCCAGCAGCTTGGGGGTATGGGATTCACCCCTCCACTTT.

The rearrangement joins TRBV7-2 to TRBJ1-5; D perhaps matches TRBD1 (6 bases). CDR1 and CDR2 from the germline V gene are SGHTA and FQGNSA. Deletions cut 5 bases from V and 0 bases from J, with 11 bases between. CDR3 length: 15 amino acids. CDR3 nucleotides: TGTGCCAGCAGCCCGGGACACTTTAGCAATCAGCCCCAGCATTTT. Protein: CASSPGHFSNQPQHF.

This chain connects TRBV2 to TRBJ1-1, with D hard to call. V was clipped by 7 bases and J by 1 base, with 10 bases between them. The CDR3 totals 13 residues. Germline CDR1 is SNHLY and CDR2 is FYNNEI. The CDR3 DNA reads TGTGCCAGCATTAGAAACTCGAACACTGAAGCTTTCTTT. Amino acids: CASIRNSNTEAFF.

The J gene is TRBJ1-6, the V gene TRBV4-3; 10 bases align to TRBD1. V trimming: 1 base; J trimming: 10 bases; junction bases outside the gene matches: 7. Germline V gene lookup returns CDR1 LGHNA and CDR2 YSLEER. The CDR3 contains 16 residues. In DNA, the CDR3 is TGCGCCAGCAGCCAAGCCACGGGACAGGGGCCCTCACCCCTCCACTTT. Encoded protein: CASSQATGQGPSPLHF.

The genes are TRBV6-5 and TRBJ1-4; possible D gene TRBD1, 5 bases. The germline CDR1 and CDR2 sequences are MNHEY and SVGAGI. The CDR3 totals 15 residues. Trimming cost V 0 bases and J 4 bases, with 9 bases left between them. CDR3 residues: CASSYSAGYNEKLFF. CDR3 nucleotide sequence: TGTGCCAGCAGTTACTCGGCAGGGTATAATGAAAAACTGTTTTTT.

V is TRBV28 and J is TRBJ1-1; D unclear. The V and J ends lost 3 bases and 1 base respectively, with 6 bases between them. The CDR3 runs to 13 residues. CDR1 MDHEN and CDR2 SYDVKM come from the germline V gene. CDR3 nucleotides: TGTGCCAGCAGTTTTAGAGGGAACACTGAAGCTTTCTTT. Amino acid sequence: CASSFRGNTEAFF.

This chain links TRBV7-8 with TRBJ1-2, with D perhaps TRBD1 (6 bases). The CDR3 has 19 amino acids. Germline V gives CDR1 SGHVS, CDR2 FQNEAQ. V was cut by 8 bases and J by 0 bases, with 28 bases left in between. In nucleotides, the CDR3 is TGTGCCAGCTCCCTCAACCTACCAGGGGCGGGGAAATCTAACTATGGCTACACCTTC. This encodes CASSLNLPGAGKSNYGYTF.

V usage is TRBV5-6 and J usage is TRBJ1-2; TRBD1 might be the D (6 bases). Trimming shortened V by 2 bases and J by 4 bases, and 18 bases separated the two germline ends. CDR3 size: 16 residues. Germline V gene lookup returns CDR1 SGHDT and CDR2 YYEEEE. CDR3 amino acids: CASSLIPSGTIYGYTF. CDR3 DNA sequence: TGTGCCAGCAGCTTAATTCCTTCAGGGACAATCTATGGCTACACCTTC.

The chain links TRBV4-3 to TRBJ2-7; 9 nucleotides match TRBD2. The CDR3 runs 17 residues. J was trimmed by 5 bases and V by 0 bases; bases with no gene match: 11. The germline gives CDR1 LGHNA, CDR2 YSLEER. The CDR3 is CASSQERELAGNHEQYF. CDR3 bases: TGCGCCAGCAGCCAAGAACGGGAGCTAGCGGGGAACCACGAGCAGTACTTC.

The chain recombines TRBV30 with TRBJ2-7; 9 bases map to TRBD1. Germline CDR1 is GTSNPN and CDR2 is SVGIG (reference sequence). CDR3 length equals 13 residues. Trimming cost V 3 bases and J 5 bases; bases outside gene matches: 5. The CDR3, as DNA: TGTGCCTGGAGCTCAACAGGGGGCGACGAGCAGTACTTC. Protein: CAWSSTGGDEQYF.

J is TRBJ2-6 and V is TRBV11-1; D gene ambiguous. V lost 0 bases to trimming and J lost 2 bases, with 8 bases between them. The CDR3 sequence is 16 residues long. CDR1 is SGHAT, CDR2 FQDESV, per germline (reference sequence). The CDR3 nucleotides are TGTGCCAGCAGCTTAGCGGGCTGGGCTGGGGCCAACGTCCTGACTTTC. Residues: CASSLAGWAGANVLTF.

The J gene is TRBJ1-1, the V gene TRBV11-3; D uncertain. This CDR3 region has 14 residues. With 2 bases removed from V and 4 bases from J, the gap between germline ends came to 11 bases. Germline V gene lookup returns CDR1 SGHNT and CDR2 YENEEA. The CDR3 nucleotides read TGTGCCAGCAGCTTATCAATGATGGGCACTGAAGCTTTCTTT. This translates into CASSLSMMGTEAFF.

The V call is TRBV27, the J call TRBJ1-5, with 10 bases matching TRBD1. The length of the CDR3 is 21 residues. With V trimmed by 5 bases and J by 0 bases, 19 bases remained unmatched. Germline lookup yields CDR1 MNHEY and CDR2 SMNVEV (reference sequence). The CDR3 region is CASSSRLTGTGDILSNQPQHF. The CDR3 coding sequence is TGTGCCAGCAGTAGCCGATTAACCGGGACAGGGGACATACTTAGCAATCAGCCCCAGCATTTT.

The V gene is TRBV6-5, the J gene TRBJ2-6; D unclear. The germline V and J ends were trimmed by 1 base and 0 bases, with 4 bases remaining between them. The CDR3 runs 15 residues. CDR1 and CDR2 from the germline V gene are MNHEY and SVGAGI. DNA for the CDR3: TGTGCCAGCAGTTACTGGGACTCTGGGGCCAACGTCCTGACTTTC. Protein sequence: CASSYWDSGANVLTF.

The genes are TRBV2 and TRBJ2-1; 13 bases match TRBD2. The germline V gene encodes CDR1 SNHLY and CDR2 FYNNEI. This CDR3 is 16 amino acids long. V shed 7 bases and J 6 bases; nucleotides not matched to a gene: 9. Here the CDR3 reads CASTRLAGGSGNEQFF. The DNA of the CDR3 is TGTGCCAGCACTAGACTAGCGGGGGGATCGGGCAATGAGCAGTTCTTC.

This chain uses TRBV19 with TRBJ1-6, with a tentative D call TRBD1 (6 bases). The CDR3 is 15 amino acids. Germline values: CDR1 LNHDA, CDR2 SQIVND (reference sequence). The V gene lost 2 bases and the J gene lost 8 bases, with 13 bases spanning the gap. The CDR3 spells CASSINGGWDSPLHF. DNA of the CDR3: TGTGCCAGTAGTATAAATGGGGGCTGGGATTCACCCCTCCACTTT.

This chain uses TRBV10-3 with TRBJ2-7; maybe TRBD2 (5 bases). Germline-derived CDR1 and CDR2 are ENHRY and SYGVKD. V lost 10 bases and J 5 bases, leaving 18 bases between the germline ends. The length of the CDR3 is 13 residues. CDR3 amino acids: CATNDAGSNEQYF. DNA for the CDR3: TGTGCCACCAACGACGCGGGCTCAAACGAGCAGTACTTC.

This chain connects TRBV28 to TRBJ2-1, with 13 positions matching TRBD2. The germline CDR1 and CDR2 sequences are MDHEN and SYDVKM. The CDR3 has 16 residues. Losses at the gene ends were 5 bases for V and 7 bases for J; bases not matched to a gene: 8. Here the CDR3 reads CASSKLAGGPSNEQFF. Written as DNA, the CDR3 is TGTGCCAGCAGTAAACTAGCGGGGGGGCCTTCGAATGAGCAGTTCTTC.

The rearrangement joins TRBV6-5 to TRBJ2-7; perhaps TRBD1 as D (6 bases). V was clipped by 4 bases and J by 0 bases, with 16 bases between them. The CDR3 loop spans 16 amino acids. Germline V CDR1 and CDR2: MNHEY, SVGAGI. The CDR3 loop is CASSSQGAESSYEQYF. CDR3 DNA: TGTGCCAGCAGTTCACAGGGCGCAGAGAGCTCCTACGAGCAGTACTTC.

The rearrangement joins TRBV5-1 to TRBJ1-1; TRBD1 matches at 9 bases. The V gene end was trimmed by 5 bases and the J gene end by 3 bases; junction bases not matched to a gene: 5. The CDR3 is 14 residues long. Germline CDR1 and CDR2: SGHRS and YFSETQ. The CDR3 bases are TGCGCCAGCAGGACAGGGGGGGCTGACACTGAAGCTTTCTTT. It encodes CASRTGGADTEAFF.

The V and J genes are TRBV3-1 (or the pseudogene TRBV3-2) and TRBJ1-3; perhaps TRBD1 as D (5 bases). With 0 bases removed from V and 4 bases from J, the gap between germline ends came to 13 bases. The CDR3 runs to 16 residues. Germline-derived CDR1 and CDR2 are LGHDT and YNNKEL (reference sequence). This CDR3 reads CASSQEAGRWGNTIYF. The CDR3 DNA reads TGTGCCAGCAGCCAAGAGGCAGGGCGATGGGGAAACACCATATATTTT.

The V call is TRBV4-1, the J call TRBJ2-3; D is unclear. Germline loops: CDR1 MGHRA, CDR2 YSYEKL. The CDR3 totals 15 residues. V dropped 0 bases and J dropped 2 bases, with 9 bases sitting between them. The CDR3 DNA sequence: TGCGCCAGCAGCCAAGATCATCGAAACACAGATACGCAGTATTTT. Its translation: CASSQDHRNTDTQYF.